This TCR beta chain was sequenced in a study of blood T cell repertoires in COVID-19. About the study: From T cells, B-cell-depleted T cells, or PBMCs came the material, which was cDNA or gDNA.

Those who participated ranged in age from roughly 18 to 90 years and resided in under 25 US areas. Cohort 3 recovery required two negative PCRs, clearance, or symptom resolution. In the original workflow: Estimated nucleated cell counts came from reference gene primer amplification. Sequencing was performed with immunoSEQ multiplex PCR; in TCRdb, only in-frame clones are kept and a portion is missing. V, J and clone size were drawn from that table, and D and trimming were deduced from the DNA. The sample holds hundreds of thousands of clones, about nine tenths seen once. Per the germline V gene, CDR1 is KGHSH and CDR2 is LQKENI. The CDR3 is 15 residues long. Trimming stripped 2 bases from V and 2 bases from J, with 13 bases between.

This TCR came from a man aged 60 to 69 who had recovered from COVID-19. Sequencing was carried out using PBMCs or T cells enriched from blood (not recorded which). The chain uses TRBV18 and TRBJ2-7; tentatively, D is TRBD2 (7 bases). CDR3 amino acids: CASSPVEGGTYEQYF. In DNA, the CDR3 is TGTGCCAGCTCACCAGTTGAGGGGGGGACCTACGAGCAGTACTTC.